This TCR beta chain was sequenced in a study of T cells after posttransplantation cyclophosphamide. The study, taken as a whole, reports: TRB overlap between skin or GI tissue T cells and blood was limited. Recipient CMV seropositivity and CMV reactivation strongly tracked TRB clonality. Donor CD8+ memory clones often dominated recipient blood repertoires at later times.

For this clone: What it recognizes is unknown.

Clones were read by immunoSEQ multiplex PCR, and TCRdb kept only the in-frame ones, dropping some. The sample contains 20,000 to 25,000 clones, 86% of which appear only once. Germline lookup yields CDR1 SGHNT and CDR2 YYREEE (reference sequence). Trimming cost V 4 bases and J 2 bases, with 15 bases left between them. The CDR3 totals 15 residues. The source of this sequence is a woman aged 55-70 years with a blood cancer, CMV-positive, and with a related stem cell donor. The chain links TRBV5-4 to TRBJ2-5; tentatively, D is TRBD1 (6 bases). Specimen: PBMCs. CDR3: CASSQPGVVQETQYF. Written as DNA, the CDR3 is TGTGCCAGCAGCCAGCCAGGGGTCGTACAAGAGACCCAGTACTTC.